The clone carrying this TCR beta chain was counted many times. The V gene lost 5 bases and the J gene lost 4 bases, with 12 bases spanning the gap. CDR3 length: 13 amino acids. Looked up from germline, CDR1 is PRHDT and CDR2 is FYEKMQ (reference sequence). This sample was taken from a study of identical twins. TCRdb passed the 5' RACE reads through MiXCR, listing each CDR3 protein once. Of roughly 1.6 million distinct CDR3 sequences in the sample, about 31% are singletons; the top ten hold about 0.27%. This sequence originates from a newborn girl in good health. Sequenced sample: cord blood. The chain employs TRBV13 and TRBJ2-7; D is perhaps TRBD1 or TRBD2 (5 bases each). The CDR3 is CASSPEGSYEQYF. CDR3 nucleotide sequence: TGTGCCAGCAGCCCCGAGGGGTCTTACGAGCAGTACTTC.